These 20 T cell receptor beta chains share one sample of origin, sequenced in a study of early T cells in non-severe SARS-CoV-2 infection. TCRdb independently ran MiXCR on the 5' RACE reads; one entry per CDR3 protein. Found here are over 55,000 distinct CDR3 sequences, 7.7% of them singletons; the top ten hold about 3.4%. The sequenced sample consisted of whole blood. These receptors came from an adult who was a healthcare worker with PCR-confirmed SARS-CoV-2 infection or an uninfected control (not recorded which).

This clonotype was recorded at least ten times. CDR3 residues: CATSDFFGRAYNEQFF. The DNA of the CDR3 is TGTGCCACCAGTGATTTTTTCGGGAGGGCCTACAATGAGCAGTTCTTC. The gene calls are TRBV24-1 and TRBJ2-1; 8 bases match TRBD2. This CDR3 region has 16 residues. The ends lost 1 base at V and 2 bases at J; junction bases unmatched: 3. Germline CDR1 reads KGHDR; CDR2 reads SFDVKD.

The sample holds a few counts of this clonotype. V usage is TRBV20-1 and J usage is TRBJ2-3; 9 bases agree with TRBD2. The V segment lost 2 bases and the J segment 2 bases; nucleotides outside the gene matches: 11. Germline loops: CDR1 DFQATT, CDR2 SNEGSKA (reference sequence). The CDR3 spans 17 residues. As DNA, the CDR3 is TGCAGTGCTAGATCCCGGCGGGGGGGGCTTCTCACAGATACGCAGTATTTT. Amino acids: CSARSRRGGLLTDTQYF.

This clonotype was detected many times. CDR3 sequence reads: CASMQDMNTEAFF. The DNA for the CDR3 is TGCGCCAGCATGCAGGACATGAACACTGAAGCTTTCTTT. The J gene is TRBJ1-1, the V gene TRBV10-1; tentatively, D is TRBD1 (5 bases). Per the germline V gene, CDR1 is WNHNN and CDR2 is SYGVQD (reference sequence). V was trimmed by 7 bases and J by 0 bases, leaving 9 bases between them. CDR3 length equals 13 residues.

This clonotype was seen repeatedly, ten times or more. This sequence joins TRBV13 and TRBJ2-7; no clear D gene. Germline V lookup: CDR1 PRHDT, CDR2 FYEKMQ (reference sequence). CDR3 size: 14 residues. V shed 5 bases and J shed 0 bases, with 11 bases lying between them. The CDR3 loop is CASSPGQDSYEQYF. In DNA form, the CDR3 reads TGTGCCAGCAGCCCCGGGCAGGACTCCTACGAGCAGTACTTC.

V and J are TRBV7-8 and TRBJ2-5; 11 bases line up with TRBD2. The V gene's germline CDR1 is SGHVS and CDR2 FQNEAQ. Trimming at V came to 6 bases and at J to 3 bases, leaving 6 bases not matched to a gene. This CDR3 contains 15 residues. CDR3 nucleotides: TGTGCCAGCAGAGCCGGGACTAGCGGTGAAGAGACCCAGTACTTC. Protein: CASRAGTSGEETQYF.

This clonotype was observed a handful of times. The chain recombines TRBV27 with TRBJ2-1, with 9 bases matching TRBD2. Germline-derived CDR1 and CDR2 are MNHEY and SMNVEV (reference sequence). This CDR3 is built from 17 residues. The junction had 7 bases not matched to a gene; V was cut back by 2 bases and J by 2 bases. The CDR3 DNA sequence: TGTGCCAGCAGTTTAAGGCTAGCGGGGCGTCCCTACAATGAGCAGTTCTTC. This codes for CASSLRLAGRPYNEQFF.

Sample share makes this clonotype medium-sized. The chain links TRBV29-1 to TRBJ2-7; 8 bases fit TRBD1. CDR3 length: 13 amino acids. J was trimmed by 0 bases and V by 5 bases; bases with no gene match: 3. Germline-derived CDR1 and CDR2 are SQVTM and ANQGSEA. The CDR3 spells CSVSQGVSYEQYF. In nucleotides, the CDR3 is TGCAGCGTTTCACAGGGGGTCTCCTACGAGCAGTACTTC.

The V gene is TRBV6-6, the J gene TRBJ1-1, with 8 positions matching TRBD1. Germline CDR1 is MNHNY and CDR2 is SVGAGI (reference sequence). The length of the CDR3 is 17 residues. Trimming took 2 bases from V and 3 from J; bases not matched to a gene: 11. The CDR3 reads CASSYTLQGAKYTEAFF. In DNA, the CDR3 is TGTGCCAGCAGTTACACACTGCAGGGGGCGAAGTACACTGAAGCTTTCTTT.

V and J are TRBV20-1 and TRBJ2-5, with TRBD1 matching over 7 bases. J was trimmed by 1 base and V by 0 bases; bases with no gene match: 2. Germline V gives CDR1 DFQATT, CDR2 SNEGSKA (reference sequence). CDR3 length: 14 amino acids. The CDR3, as DNA: TGCAGTGCTAGAGAGGACAGGACCCAAGAGACCCAGTACTTC. This gives the protein CSAREDRTQETQYF.

Turning to this clonotype: At one end the junction does not follow the germline gene, possibly because of a read error. V and J are TRBV7-6 and TRBJ1-1; the D gene is possibly TRBD1 (6 bases). The length of the CDR3 is 17 residues. The germline CDR1 and CDR2 sequences are SGHVS and FNYEAQ. CDR3 in DNA: TGTGTCAGCAGCTTAGCCGGGGGCGTACTCGGGAACACTGAAGCTTTCTTT. Translated, it gives CVSSLAGGVLGNTEAFF.

The chain couples TRBV20-1 to TRBJ2-7, with D tentatively TRBD2 (6 bases). The CDR3 is 13 residues long. Per germline, CDR1 DFQATT and CDR2 SNEGSKA (reference sequence). V lost 6 bases, J lost 0 bases, and 12 bases lay in between. DNA of the CDR3: TGCAGTGCCGGGCGGGATGGCTCCTACGAGCAGTACTTC. The encoded protein is CSAGRDGSYEQYF.

The chain recombines TRBV12-3 or TRBV12-4 with TRBJ2-1; 10 bases are a match to TRBD2. This CDR3 has 15 residues. Trimming at V came to 6 bases and at J to 5 bases, leaving 7 bases not matched to a gene. The CDR3 here is CASSLRTSGDNEQFF. As DNA, the CDR3 is TGTGCCAGCAGCCTAAGGACTAGCGGTGACAATGAGCAGTTCTTC.

This clonotype was seen only a few times. The chain uses TRBV29-1 and TRBJ2-7, with 9 bases lining up with TRBD2. CDR1 is SQVTM and CDR2 is ANQGSEA in the germline V gene. V shed 7 bases and J 2 bases; nucleotides not matched to a gene: 12. The CDR3 covers 15 residues. CDR3 in amino acids: CSGGDSGSLAYEQYF. CDR3 bases: TGCAGCGGGGGGGATAGCGGGAGTTTGGCCTACGAGCAGTACTTC.

The rearrangement joins TRBV5-1 to TRBJ2-1; 9 positions agree with TRBD1. This CDR3 is 16 amino acids long. The germline V gene has CDR1 SGHRS and CDR2 YFSETQ. V gave up 2 bases and J gave up 0 bases; unmatched junction bases: 3. CDR3 protein: CASSFTGGTSYNEQFF. The CDR3 bases are TGCGCCAGCAGCTTCACAGGGGGCACCTCCTACAATGAGCAGTTCTTC.

This clonotype has a count of ten or more. The rearrangement joins TRBV27 to TRBJ2-7, with D hard to call. CDR3 length equals 13 residues. V lost 0 bases and J 5 bases, leaving 8 bases between the germline ends. Germline CDR1 is MNHEY and CDR2 is SMNVEV (reference sequence). CDR3 loop: CASSLSRSDEQYF. In DNA form, the CDR3 reads TGTGCCAGCAGTTTATCGAGGTCAGACGAGCAGTACTTC.

There are many counts of this clonotype. The rearrangement uses TRBV18 and TRBJ1-2, with TRBD1 matching over 7 bases. The ends lost 5 bases at V and 4 bases at J; junction bases unmatched: 7. Germline V gene data show CDR1 as KGHSH and CDR2 as LQKENI. The CDR3 extends over 14 amino acids. For the CDR3, the DNA is TGTGCCAGCTCAACGGGACAGCCACCCTATGGCTACACCTTC. Encoded protein: CASSTGQPPYGYTF.

This clonotype was seen repeatedly, ten times or more. V gene TRBV7-9 combines with J gene TRBJ2-1, with D unresolved. The CDR3 extends over 15 amino acids. The V end was cut by 3 bases, the J end by 1 base, with 10 bases between. Germline values: CDR1 SEHNR, CDR2 FQNEAQ (reference sequence). This chain's CDR3 is CASSLRLGSYNEQFF. As DNA, the CDR3 is TGTGCCAGCAGCTTGAGGTTGGGATCCTACAATGAGCAGTTCTTC. The full variable domain, its missing parts supplied by reference TRBV7-9 and TRBJ2-1, is DTGVSQNPRHKITKRGQNVTFRCDPISEHNRLYWYRQTLGQGPEFLTYFQNEAQLEKSRLLSDRFSAERPKGSFSTLEIQRTEQGDSAMYLCASSLRLGSYNEQFFGPGTRLTVL.

V is TRBV27 and J is TRBJ2-7; D gene unclear. This CDR3 region has 13 residues. Germline CDR1 is MNHEY and CDR2 is SMNVEV (reference sequence). V dropped 3 bases and J dropped 2 bases, with 8 bases sitting between them. CDR3 protein: CASSLGSAYEQYF. CDR3 sequence (DNA): TGTGCCAGCAGTTTGGGGTCAGCCTACGAGCAGTACTTC.

V usage is TRBV5-4 and J usage is TRBJ2-2; D is unresolved. CDR1 is SGHNT and CDR2 is YYREEE in the germline V gene (reference sequence). V was pared by 6 bases and J by 1 base, with 10 bases between. The CDR3 has 14 residues. As DNA, the CDR3 is TGTGCCAGCACCACACCGGGGAACACCGGGGAGCTGTTTTTT. As protein: CASTTPGNTGELFF.

This clonotype was seen a few times. The J gene is TRBJ2-1, the V gene TRBV25-1; 7 bases are shared with TRBD1. Germline V gives CDR1 MGHDK, CDR2 SYGVNS. This CDR3 has 15 residues. V lost 3 bases, J lost 9 bases, and 11 bases stayed unmatched. CDR3 bases: TGTGCCAGCAGTGATCTAGACAGGGTAAGGGCTGAGCAGTTCTTC. Encoded protein: CASSDLDRVRAEQFF.